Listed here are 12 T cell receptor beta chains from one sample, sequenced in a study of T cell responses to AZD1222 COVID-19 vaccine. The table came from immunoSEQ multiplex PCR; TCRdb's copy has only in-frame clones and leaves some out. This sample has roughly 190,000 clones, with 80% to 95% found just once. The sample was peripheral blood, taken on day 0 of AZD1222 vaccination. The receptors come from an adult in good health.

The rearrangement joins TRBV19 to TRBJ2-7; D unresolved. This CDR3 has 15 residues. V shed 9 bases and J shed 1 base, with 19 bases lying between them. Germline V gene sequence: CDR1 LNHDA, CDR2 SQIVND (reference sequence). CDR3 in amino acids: CASRVEADSSYEQYF. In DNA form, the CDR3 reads TGTGCCAGCAGAGTAGAGGCAGATTCATCCTACGAGCAGTACTTC.

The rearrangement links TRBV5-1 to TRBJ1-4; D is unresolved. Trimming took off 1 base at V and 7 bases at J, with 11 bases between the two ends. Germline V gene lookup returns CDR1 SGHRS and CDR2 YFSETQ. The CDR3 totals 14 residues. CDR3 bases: TGCGCCAGCAGCTTGAACAGCCAGCGTGAAAAACTGTTTTTT. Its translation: CASSLNSQREKLFF.

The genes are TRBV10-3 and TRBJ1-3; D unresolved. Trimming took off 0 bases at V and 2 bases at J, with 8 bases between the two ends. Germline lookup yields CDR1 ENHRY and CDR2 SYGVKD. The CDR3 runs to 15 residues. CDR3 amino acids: CAISESGSAGNTIYF. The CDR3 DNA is TGTGCCATCAGTGAGTCGGGGAGTGCTGGAAACACCATATATTTT.

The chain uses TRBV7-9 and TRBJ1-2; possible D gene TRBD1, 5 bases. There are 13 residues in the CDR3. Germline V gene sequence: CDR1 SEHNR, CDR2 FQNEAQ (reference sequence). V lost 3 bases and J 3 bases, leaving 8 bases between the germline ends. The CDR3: CASSFTGDYGYTF. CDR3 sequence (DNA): TGTGCCAGCAGCTTTACAGGAGACTATGGCTACACCTTC.

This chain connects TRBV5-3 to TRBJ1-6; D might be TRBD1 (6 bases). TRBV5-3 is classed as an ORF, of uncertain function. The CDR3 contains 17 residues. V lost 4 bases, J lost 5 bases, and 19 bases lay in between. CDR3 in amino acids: CARSVRQDSFHNSPLHF. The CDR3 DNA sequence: TGTGCCAGAAGCGTTAGACAGGACTCATTCCATAATTCACCCCTCCACTTT.

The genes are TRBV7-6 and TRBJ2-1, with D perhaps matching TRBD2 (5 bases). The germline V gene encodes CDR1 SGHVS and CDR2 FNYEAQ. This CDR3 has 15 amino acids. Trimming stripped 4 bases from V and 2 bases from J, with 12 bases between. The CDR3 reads CASSSYGNAYNEQFF. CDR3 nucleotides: TGTGCCAGCAGCTCCTACGGGAACGCCTACAATGAGCAGTTCTTC.

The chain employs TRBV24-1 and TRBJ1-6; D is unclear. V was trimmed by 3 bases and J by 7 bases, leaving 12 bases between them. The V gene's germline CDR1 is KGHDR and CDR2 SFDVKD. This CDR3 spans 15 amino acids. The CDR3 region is CATSDPLGSNSPLHF. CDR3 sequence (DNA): TGTGCCACCAGTGATCCCCTGGGCAGCAATTCACCCCTCCACTTT.

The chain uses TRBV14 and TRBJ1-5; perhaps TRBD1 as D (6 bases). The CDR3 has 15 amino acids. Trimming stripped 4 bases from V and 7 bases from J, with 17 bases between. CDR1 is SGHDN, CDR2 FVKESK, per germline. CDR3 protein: CASSLSGTHEQPQHF. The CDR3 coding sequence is TGTGCCAGCAGCCTATCCGGGACACACGAACAGCCCCAGCATTTT.

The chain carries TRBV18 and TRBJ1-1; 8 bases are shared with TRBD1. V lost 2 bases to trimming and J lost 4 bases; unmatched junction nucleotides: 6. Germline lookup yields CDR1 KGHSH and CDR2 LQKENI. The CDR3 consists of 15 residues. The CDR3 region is CASSPGQGIFTEAFF. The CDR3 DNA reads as TGTGCCAGCTCACCAGGACAGGGTATTTTCACTGAAGCTTTCTTT.

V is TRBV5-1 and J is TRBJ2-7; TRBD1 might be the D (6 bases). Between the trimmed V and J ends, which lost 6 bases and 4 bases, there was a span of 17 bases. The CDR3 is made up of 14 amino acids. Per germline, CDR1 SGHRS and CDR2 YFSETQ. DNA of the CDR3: TGCGCCAGCAACGATGGATGGGGGCCGTACGAGCAGTACTTC. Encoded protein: CASNDGWGPYEQYF.

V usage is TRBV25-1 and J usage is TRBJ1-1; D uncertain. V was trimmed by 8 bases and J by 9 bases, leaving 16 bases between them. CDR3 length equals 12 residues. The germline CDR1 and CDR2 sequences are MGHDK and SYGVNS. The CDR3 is CASSLSRSQAFF. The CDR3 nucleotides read TGTGCCAGCTCCCTAAGTCGGTCCCAAGCTTTCTTT. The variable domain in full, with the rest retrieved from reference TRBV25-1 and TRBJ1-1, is EADIYQTPRYLVIGTGKKITLECSQTMGHDKMYWYQQDPGMELHLIHYSYGVNSTEKGDLSSESTVSRIRTEHFPLTLESARPSHTSQYLCASSLSRSQAFFGQGTRLTVV.

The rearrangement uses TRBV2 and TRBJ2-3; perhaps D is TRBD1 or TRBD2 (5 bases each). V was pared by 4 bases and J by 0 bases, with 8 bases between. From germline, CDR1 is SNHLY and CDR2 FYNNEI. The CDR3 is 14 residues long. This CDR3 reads CASSVWGSTDTQYF. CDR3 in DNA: TGTGCCAGCAGTGTGTGGGGGAGCACAGATACGCAGTATTTT. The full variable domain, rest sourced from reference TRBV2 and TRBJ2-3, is EPEVTQTPSHQVTQMGQEVILRCVPISNHLYFYWYRQILGQKVEFLVSFYNNEISEKSEIFDDQFSVERPDGSNFTLKIRSTKLEDSAMYFCASSVWGSTDTQYFGPGTRLTVL.